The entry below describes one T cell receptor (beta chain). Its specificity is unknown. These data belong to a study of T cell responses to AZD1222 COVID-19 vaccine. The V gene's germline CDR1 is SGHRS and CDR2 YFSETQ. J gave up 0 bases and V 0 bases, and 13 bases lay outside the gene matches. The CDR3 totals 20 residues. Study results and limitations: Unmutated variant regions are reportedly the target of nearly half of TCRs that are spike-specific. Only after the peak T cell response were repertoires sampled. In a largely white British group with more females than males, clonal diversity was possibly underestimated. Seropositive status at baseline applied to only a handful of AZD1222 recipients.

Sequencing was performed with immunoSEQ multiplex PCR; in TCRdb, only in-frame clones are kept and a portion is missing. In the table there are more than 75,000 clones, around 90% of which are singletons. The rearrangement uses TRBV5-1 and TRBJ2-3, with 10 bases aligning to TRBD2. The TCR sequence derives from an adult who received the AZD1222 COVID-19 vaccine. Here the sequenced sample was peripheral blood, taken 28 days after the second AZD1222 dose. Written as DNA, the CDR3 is TGCGCCAGCAGCTTGGGGACCAGTAGCGGGAGGAGGGGCAGCACAGATACGCAGTATTTT. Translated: CASSLGTSSGRRGSTDTQYF.